This is a list of T cell receptor beta chains from one sample in a study of shared clonotypes between healthy human individuals. Assay: immunoSEQ multiplex PCR; the TCRdb copy retains only in-frame clones and omits some. The sample yields some 1 million clones, about 75% seen once. What was sequenced was memory CD4+ T cells sorted from blood. Receptors were obtained from a man between 18 and 35 years old in good health. Each CDR3 is given with its conserved first and last residue. A D gene is named only where the DNA matches it firmly. Clone size is not always given. Where it is, it says once, few, many or a class for expanded clones.

TRBD1	TRBV27	once	TRBJ2-7	TGTGCCAGCAGTTTAAGCCATGGGACAGGGGGCTACGAGCAGTACTTC	CASSLSHGTGGYEQYF
TRBD2	TRBV11-2	NA	TRBJ2-1	TGTGCCAGCAGCTTAAATGGAGCGGGAGGGCTGAATGAGCAGTTCTTC	CASSLNGAGGLNEQFF
NA	TRBV4-2	NA	TRBJ2-5	TGTGCCAGCAGCCAACCTACTAGTTCCCAAGAGACCCAGTACTTC	CASSQPTSSQETQYF
NA	TRBV4-1	once	TRBJ2-1	TGCGCCAGCAGCCAAGAAGGAATTAGGGGGAGTCGTCCGTTCTTC	CASSQEGIRGSRPFF
NA	TRBV27	NA	TRBJ1-2	TGTGCCAGCAGTTTTAGGGGAACATATGGCTACACCTTC	CASSFRGTYGYTF
NA	TRBV18	few	TRBJ2-2	TGTGCCAGCTCACCACGAGGCCACTCGAACACCGGGGAGCTGTTTTTT	CASSPRGHSNTGELFF
NA	TRBV19	NA	TRBJ1-1	TGTGCCAGTAGTATTGTCAACATGAACACTGAAGCTTTCTTT	CASSIVNMNTEAFF
NA	TRBV7-9	few	TRBJ1-6	TGTGCCAGCAGCTTTTATTTGGATTCACCCCTCCACTTT	CASSFYLDSPLHF
NA	TRBV2	NA	TRBJ2-4	TGTGCCAGCAGCGGGCAGTCAGTAATTTTGAACATTCAGTACTTC	CASSGQSVILNIQYF
TRBD1	TRBV28	NA	TRBJ2-7	TGTGCCAGCAGTTTATGGCCGGGACAGGGGGCTAAGGGTATCGACGAGCAGTACTTC	CASSLWPGQGAKGIDEQYF
TRBD2	TRBV6-5	NA	TRBJ2-7	TGTGCCAGCAGTTACAGGACTAGCGGGAGTGGCTACGAGCAGTACTTC	CASSYRTSGSGYEQYF
NA	TRBV28	NA	TRBJ2-7	TGTGCCAGCAGTCGGGCAGCACACACCTACGAGCAGTACTTC	CASSRAAHTYEQYF
NA	TRBV4-1	few	TRBJ2-3	TGCGCCAGCAGCCGAGAAGATACGCAGTATTTT	CASSREDTQYF
TRBD2	TRBV10-1	NA	TRBJ2-1	TGCGCCAGCAGCTATTCTACTAGCGGGGCCTACAATGAGCAGTTCTTC	CASSYSTSGAYNEQFF
TRBD1	TRBV30	NA	TRBJ2-5	TGTGCCTGGAGCCCGACAGGGAACTGGGGTACGACCCAGTACTTC	CAWSPTGNWGTTQYF
NA	TRBV5-4	NA	TRBJ2-6	TGTGCCAGCACTACTTTTGCACAGGGTGGCTCTGGGGCCAACGTCCTGACTTTC	CASTTFAQGGSGANVLTF
NA	TRBV7-7	NA	TRBJ2-1	TGTGCTAGCAGCCCAGAGGAGCTCAGGACGGTGAGAAATGAGCAGTTCTTC	CASSPEELRTVRNEQFF
NA	TRBV10-2	NA	TRBJ2-1	TGCGCCAGCAGTTCTGGGATCGATGAGCAGTTCTTC	CASSSGIDEQFF
TRBD2	TRBV6-5	many	TRBJ2-3	TGTGCCAGCAGTTCGGCTAGCGGGAGGGGGACAGATACGCAGTATTTT	CASSSASGRGTDTQYF
NA	TRBV27	NA	TRBJ2-7	TGTGCCAGCAGTTTCCGGGTCACCTACGAGCAGTACTTC	CASSFRVTYEQYF
NA	TRBV27	NA	TRBJ2-7	TGTGCCAGCAGTGACGATAGGAGCGGACTCTCCTACGAGCAGTACTTC	CASSDDRSGLSYEQYF
NA	TRBV6-1	NA	TRBJ1-5	TGTGCCAGCAGTGTAGGGACAATAGGCAATCAGCCCCAGCATTTT	CASSVGTIGNQPQHF
NA	TRBV12-5	NA	TRBJ1-1	TGTGCTAGTGGCCAATTCATGAACACTGAAGCTTTCTTT	CASGQFMNTEAFF